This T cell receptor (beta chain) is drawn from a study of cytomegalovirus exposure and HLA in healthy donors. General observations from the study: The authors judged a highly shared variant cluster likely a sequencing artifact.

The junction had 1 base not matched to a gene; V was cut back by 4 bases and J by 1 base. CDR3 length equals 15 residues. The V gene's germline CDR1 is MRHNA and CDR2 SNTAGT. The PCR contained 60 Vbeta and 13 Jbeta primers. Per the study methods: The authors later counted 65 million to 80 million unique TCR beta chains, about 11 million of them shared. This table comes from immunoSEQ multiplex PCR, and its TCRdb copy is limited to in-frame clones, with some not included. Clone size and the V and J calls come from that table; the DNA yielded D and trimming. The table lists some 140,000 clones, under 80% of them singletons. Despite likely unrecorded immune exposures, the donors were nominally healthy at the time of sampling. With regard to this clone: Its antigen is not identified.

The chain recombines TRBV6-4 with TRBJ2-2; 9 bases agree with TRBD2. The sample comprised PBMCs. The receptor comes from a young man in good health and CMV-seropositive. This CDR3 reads CASSARGGNTGELFF. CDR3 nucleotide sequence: TGTGCCAGCAGTGCGCGGGGGGGGAACACCGGGGAGCTGTTTTTT.